The source of this T cell receptor (beta chain) is a study of control samples from healthy donors and cancer patients. Assay: immunoSEQ multiplex PCR; the TCRdb copy retains only in-frame clones and omits some. The sample lists 40,000 to 55,000 clones, approximately 90% occurring once. The sequenced material came from PBMCs. The TCR sequence derives from a woman aged 40 to 55 with head and neck cancer.

DNA for the CDR3: TGTGCCAGCAGCCAATCCCCGGGACAGGCGAGTGGCTACACCTTC. It is translated as CASSQSPGQASGYTF. V usage is TRBV3-1 (or the pseudogene TRBV3-2) and J usage is TRBJ1-2; 8 bases match TRBD1. Trimming took 2 bases from V and 7 from J; bases not matched to a gene: 9. This CDR3 has 15 amino acids. Germline V gene sequence: CDR1 LGHDT, CDR2 YNNKEL (reference sequence).